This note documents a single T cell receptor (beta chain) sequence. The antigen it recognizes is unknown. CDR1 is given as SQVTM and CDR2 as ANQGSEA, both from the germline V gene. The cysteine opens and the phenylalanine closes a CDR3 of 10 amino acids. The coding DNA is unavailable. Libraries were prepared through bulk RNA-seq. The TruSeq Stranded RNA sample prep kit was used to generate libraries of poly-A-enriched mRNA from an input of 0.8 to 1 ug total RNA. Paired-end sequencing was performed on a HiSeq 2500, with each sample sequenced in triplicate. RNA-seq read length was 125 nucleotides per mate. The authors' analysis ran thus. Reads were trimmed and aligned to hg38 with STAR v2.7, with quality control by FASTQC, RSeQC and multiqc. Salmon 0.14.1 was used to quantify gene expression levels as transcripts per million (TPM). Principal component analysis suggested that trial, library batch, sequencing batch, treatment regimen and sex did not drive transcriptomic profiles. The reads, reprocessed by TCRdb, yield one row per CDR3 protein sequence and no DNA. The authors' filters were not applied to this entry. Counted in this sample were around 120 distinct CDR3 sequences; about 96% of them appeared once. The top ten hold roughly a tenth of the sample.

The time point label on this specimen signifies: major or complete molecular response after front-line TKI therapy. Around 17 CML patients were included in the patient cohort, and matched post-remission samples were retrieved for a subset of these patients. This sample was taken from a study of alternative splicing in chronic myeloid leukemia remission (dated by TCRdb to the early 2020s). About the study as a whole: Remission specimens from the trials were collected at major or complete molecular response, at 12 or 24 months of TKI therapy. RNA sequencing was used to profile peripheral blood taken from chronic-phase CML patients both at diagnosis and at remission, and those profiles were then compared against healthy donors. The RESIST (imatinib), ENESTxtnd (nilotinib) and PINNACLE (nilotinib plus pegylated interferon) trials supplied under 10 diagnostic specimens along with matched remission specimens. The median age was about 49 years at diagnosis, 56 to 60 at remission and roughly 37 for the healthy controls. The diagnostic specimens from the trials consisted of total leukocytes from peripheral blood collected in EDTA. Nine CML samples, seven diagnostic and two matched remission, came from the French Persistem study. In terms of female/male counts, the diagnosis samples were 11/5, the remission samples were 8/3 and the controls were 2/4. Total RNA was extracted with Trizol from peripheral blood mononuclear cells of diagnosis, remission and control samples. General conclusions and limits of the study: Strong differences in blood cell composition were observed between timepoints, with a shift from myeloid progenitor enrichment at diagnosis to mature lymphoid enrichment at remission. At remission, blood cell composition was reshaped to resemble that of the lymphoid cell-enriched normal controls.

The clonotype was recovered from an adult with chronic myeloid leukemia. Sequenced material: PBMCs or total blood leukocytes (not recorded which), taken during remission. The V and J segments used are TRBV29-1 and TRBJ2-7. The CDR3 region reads CSVVTYEQYF.